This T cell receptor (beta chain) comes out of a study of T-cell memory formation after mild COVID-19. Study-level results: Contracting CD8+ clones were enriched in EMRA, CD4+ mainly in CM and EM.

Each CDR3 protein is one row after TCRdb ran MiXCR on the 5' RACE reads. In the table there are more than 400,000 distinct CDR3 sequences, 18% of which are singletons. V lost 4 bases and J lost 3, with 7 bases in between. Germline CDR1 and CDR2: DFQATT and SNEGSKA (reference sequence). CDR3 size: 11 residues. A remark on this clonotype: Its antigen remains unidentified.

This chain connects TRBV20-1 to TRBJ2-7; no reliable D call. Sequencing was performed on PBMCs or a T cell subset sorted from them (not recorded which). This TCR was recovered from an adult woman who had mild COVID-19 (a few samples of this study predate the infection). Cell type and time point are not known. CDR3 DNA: TGCAGTGCTAAGAGAGACTACGAGCAGTACTTC. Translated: CSAKRDYEQYF.